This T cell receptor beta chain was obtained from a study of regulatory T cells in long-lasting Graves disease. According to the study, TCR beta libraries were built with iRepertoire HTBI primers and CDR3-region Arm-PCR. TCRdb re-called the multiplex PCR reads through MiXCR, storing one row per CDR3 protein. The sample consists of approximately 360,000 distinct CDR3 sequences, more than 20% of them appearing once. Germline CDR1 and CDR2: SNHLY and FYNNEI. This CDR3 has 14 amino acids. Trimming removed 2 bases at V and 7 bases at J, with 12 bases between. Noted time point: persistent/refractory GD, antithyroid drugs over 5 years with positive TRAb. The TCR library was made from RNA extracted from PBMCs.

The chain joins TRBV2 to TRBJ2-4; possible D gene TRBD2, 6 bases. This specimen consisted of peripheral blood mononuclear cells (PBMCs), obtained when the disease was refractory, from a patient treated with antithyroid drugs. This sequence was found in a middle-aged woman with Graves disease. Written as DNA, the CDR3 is TGTGCCAGCAGTGAATCGAGACTAGAGAACATTCAGTACTTC. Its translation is CASSESRLENIQYF.